This TCR beta chain was sequenced for a study of blood T cell repertoires in COVID-19. The wider study: Material from acute and convalescent COVID-19 was sourced from the United States, Italy and Spain. PBMCs, B-cell-depleted T cells, or T cells were the source of the cDNA or gDNA that made up the material.

CDR1 and CDR2 from the germline V gene are SGHTA and FQGNSA. This CDR3 is built from 16 residues. V gave up 5 bases and J gave up 0 bases, with 14 bases separating them. Per the study methods: By means of reference gene primer amplification, nucleated cell counts were estimated. Clones were read by immunoSEQ multiplex PCR, and TCRdb kept only the in-frame ones, dropping some. V, J and clone size derive from that table, while D and trimming were established from the DNA sequence. Of 200,000 to 250,000 clones detected, 75% to 85% appear once; the ten largest clones hold approximately 4.8%. This TCR was recovered from a woman between 65 and 79 years old with acute or convalescent COVID-19. The rearrangement uses TRBV7-2 and TRBJ1-3; D ambiguous. The sample consisted of peripheral blood. The DNA for the CDR3 is TGTGCCAGCAGCCCGATCGTGAGATCCTCTGGAAACACCATATATTTT. It is translated as CASSPIVRSSGNTIYF.